The rows below give T cell receptor beta chains drawn from one sample of a study of CD8+ T cells in alopecia areata. Generated by immunoSEQ multiplex PCR, the TCRdb table keeps only in-frame clones and is missing some. The sample gives under 35,000 clones, more than 60% of which show up once; around 20% is in the top ten. Sequencing was done on a sample of NKG2D-low CD8+ T cells sorted from blood. The receptors derive from a human donor with alopecia areata. Both conserved end residues are part of each CDR3. D genes are given only for firm matches. Clone size appears in some rows only: once, few, many, or a class for an expanded clone.

v_call	clone_size	d_call	j_call	cdr3_nt	cdr3_aa
TRBV4-1	-	TRBD2	TRBJ2-7	TGCGCCAGCAGCCAAGACCCGGGGGGGTTCTACGAGCAGTACTTC	CASSQDPGGFYEQYF
TRBV29-1	-	-	TRBJ2-7	TGCAGCGTGACCGATGTAGGGAGAGGTAACGAGCAGTACTTC	CSVTDVGRGNEQYF
TRBV4-3	once	-	TRBJ2-3	TGCGCCAGCAGCCGAGACTCCACAGATACGCAGTATTTT	CASSRDSTDTQYF
TRBV28	-	-	TRBJ1-1	TGTGCCAGCAGTTTTCCCGGGGTGACTGAAGCTTTCTTT	CASSFPGVTEAFF
TRBV5-1	-	-	TRBJ2-5	TGCGCCAGCAGCGATGGTATGGGACAAGCGCAAGAGACCCAGTACTTC	CASSDGMGQAQETQYF
TRBV4-1	-	TRBD2	TRBJ2-1	TGCGCCAGCAGCCAACCTGTAGCGGGGCCTTACAATGAGCAGTTCTTC	CASSQPVAGPYNEQFF
TRBV27	-	TRBD2	TRBJ2-7	TGTGCCAGCAGTTTATCAGCGGGGGCCTCCCTCTACGAGCAGTACTTC	CASSLSAGASLYEQYF
TRBV5-6	-	-	TRBJ2-7	TGTGCCAGCAGTTCCATCTGGGTGAACTCCTACGAGCAGTACTTC	CASSSIWVNSYEQYF
TRBV27	-	-	TRBJ2-7	TGTGCCAGCATCCACTCCTACGAGCAGTACTTC	CASIHSYEQYF
TRBV4-2	-	TRBD2	TRBJ2-3	TGTGCCAGCAGCCTTAGAGGACTAGGGACAGATACGCAGTATTTT	CASSLRGLGTDTQYF
TRBV19	-	-	TRBJ2-1	TGTGCCAGTAGTATAGATGGCAGGGGCCTCTACAATGAGCAGTTCTTC	CASSIDGRGLYNEQFF
TRBV20-1	-	TRBD1	TRBJ1-5	TGCAGTGCTAGCCGTGACAGGGGGCATTTT	CSASRDRGHF
TRBV7-9	-	-	TRBJ2-7	TGTGCCAGCAGCACGGGCCTCTACGAGCAGTACTTC	CASSTGLYEQYF
TRBV7-9	-	TRBD2	TRBJ2-3	TGTGCCAGCAGCGGTCATAGAGGGGAGGGCCCCACAGATACGCAGTATTTT	CASSGHRGEGPTDTQYF
TRBV7-8	-	TRBD1	TRBJ2-3	TGTGCCAGCAGCCAAGAACAGGGGCGCACAGATACGCAGTATTTT	CASSQEQGRTDTQYF
TRBV4-1	-	TRBD1	TRBJ1-1	TGCGCCAGCAGCCCAGACAGGGGTTCCGACGCTTTCTTT	CASSPDRGSDAFF
TRBV7-2	-	-	TRBJ2-3	TGTGCCAGCAGCTTAGGGGCGGGGTACACAGATACGCAGTATTTT	CASSLGAGYTDTQYF
TRBV27	-	-	TRBJ1-5	TGTGCCAGCAGTCCCAGGGGTTTGTACCAGCCCCAGCATTTT	CASSPRGLYQPQHF
TRBV7-9	-	TRBD1	TRBJ2-2	TGTGCCAACAGCCAAACGGTTGGGACAGCTAACACCGGGGAGCTGTTTTTT	CANSQTVGTANTGELFF